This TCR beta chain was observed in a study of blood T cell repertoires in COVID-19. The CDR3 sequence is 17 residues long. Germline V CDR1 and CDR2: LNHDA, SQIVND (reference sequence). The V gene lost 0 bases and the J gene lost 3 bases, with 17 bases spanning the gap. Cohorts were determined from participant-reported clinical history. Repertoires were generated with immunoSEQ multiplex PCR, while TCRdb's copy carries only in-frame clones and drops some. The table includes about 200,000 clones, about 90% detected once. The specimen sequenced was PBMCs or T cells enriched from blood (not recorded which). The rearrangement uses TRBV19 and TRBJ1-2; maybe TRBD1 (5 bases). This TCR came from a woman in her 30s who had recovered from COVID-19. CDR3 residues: CASSIEGGWDGDYGYTF. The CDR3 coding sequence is TGTGCCAGTAGTATAGAGGGGGGTTGGGATGGTGACTATGGCTACACCTTC.